These 5 T cell receptor beta chains share one sample of origin, sequenced in a study of OX40 agonist ivuxolimab in advanced cancers. This table comes from immunoSEQ multiplex PCR, and its TCRdb copy is limited to in-frame clones, with some not included. The data hold some 69,000 clones, with 90% observed a single time. This specimen consisted of CD4+ or CD8+ T cells sorted from blood, obtained in a trial of the OX40 agonist ivuxolimab. These TCRs come from an adult with an advanced solid tumor such as melanoma, head and neck, liver or kidney cancer.

CDR3 nucleotides: TGTGCCAGCAGTCCGGGACAGCTAAACACTGAAGCTTTCTTT. Its translation is CASSPGQLNTEAFF. The chain recombines TRBV6-6 with TRBJ1-1; 7 bases fit TRBD1. Germline V CDR1 and CDR2: MNHNY, SVGAGI (reference sequence). Germline trimming cut 5 bases from V and 2 bases from J; bases unmatched to any gene: 5. The CDR3 is made up of 14 amino acids.

This chain joins TRBV7-9 and TRBJ1-2; 7 bases map to TRBD1. CDR3 length equals 12 residues. J gave up 12 bases and V 2 bases, and 6 bases lay outside the gene matches. Germline V lookup: CDR1 SEHNR, CDR2 FQNEAQ (reference sequence). CDR3 in amino acids: CASSLTAGGNTF. CDR3 nucleotide sequence: TGTGCCAGCAGCTTAACTGCAGGGGGGAACACCTTC.

This chain uses TRBV5-1 with TRBJ1-1; tentative D call: TRBD1 (5 bases). The CDR3 spans 14 residues. Germline lookup yields CDR1 SGHRS and CDR2 YFSETQ. V was clipped by 2 bases and J by 4 bases, with 12 bases between them. The CDR3 DNA follows: TGCGCCAGCAGCTTCAAGGGTAGGGGCACTGAAGCTTTCTTT. This translates into CASSFKGRGTEAFF.

The rearrangement links TRBV10-1 to TRBJ2-1, with TRBD2 matching over 10 bases. This CDR3 is built from 20 residues. Germline V lookup: CDR1 WNHNN, CDR2 SYGVQD (reference sequence). V dropped 3 bases and J dropped 1; count of bases not matched to a gene: 15. CDR3 coding DNA: TGCGCCAGCAGTGATGGTGGGGCTAGCGGGAGATATGGGTCCTACAATGAGCAGTTCTTC. Its translation is CASSDGGASGRYGSYNEQFF.

The chain links TRBV13 to TRBJ2-1; the match to TRBD1 covers 10 bases. The J segment lost 7 bases and the V segment lost 0 bases, leaving 3 bases of the junction unmatched. CDR1 is PRHDT, CDR2 FYEKMQ, per germline (reference sequence). This CDR3 has 15 residues. CDR3 sequence reads: CASSLGGQGGNEQFF. The CDR3 DNA sequence: TGTGCCAGCAGCTTAGGCGGACAGGGGGGAAATGAGCAGTTCTTC.